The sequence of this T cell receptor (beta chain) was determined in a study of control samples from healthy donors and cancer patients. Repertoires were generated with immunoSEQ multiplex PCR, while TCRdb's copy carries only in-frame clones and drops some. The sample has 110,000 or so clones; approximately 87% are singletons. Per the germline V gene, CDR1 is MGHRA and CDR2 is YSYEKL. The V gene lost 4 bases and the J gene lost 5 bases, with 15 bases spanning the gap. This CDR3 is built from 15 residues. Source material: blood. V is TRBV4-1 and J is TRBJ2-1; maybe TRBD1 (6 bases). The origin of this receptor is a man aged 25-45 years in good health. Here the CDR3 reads CASSLGQIGHNEQFF. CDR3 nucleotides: TGCGCCAGCAGCCTCGGACAGATCGGCCACAATGAGCAGTTCTTC.